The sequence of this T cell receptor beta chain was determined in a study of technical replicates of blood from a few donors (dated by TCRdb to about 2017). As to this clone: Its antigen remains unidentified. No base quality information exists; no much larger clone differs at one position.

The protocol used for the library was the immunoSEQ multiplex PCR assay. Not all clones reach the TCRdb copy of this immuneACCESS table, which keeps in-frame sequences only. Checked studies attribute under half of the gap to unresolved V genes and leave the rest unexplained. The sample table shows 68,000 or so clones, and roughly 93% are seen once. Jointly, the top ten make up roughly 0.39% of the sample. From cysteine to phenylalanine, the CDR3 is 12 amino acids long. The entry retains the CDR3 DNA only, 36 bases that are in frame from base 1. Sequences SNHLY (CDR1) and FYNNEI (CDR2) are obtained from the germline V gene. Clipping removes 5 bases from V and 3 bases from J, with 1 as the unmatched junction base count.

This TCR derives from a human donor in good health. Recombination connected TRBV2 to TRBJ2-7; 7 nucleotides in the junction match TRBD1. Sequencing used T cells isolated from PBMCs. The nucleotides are TGTGCCAGCAGTAGGGACAGCTACGAGCAGTACTTC. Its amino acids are CASSRDSYEQYF.